This T cell receptor beta chain was sequenced in a study of T cell responses to AZD1222 COVID-19 vaccine. General study points: Compared with day 0, the breadth and depth of the Spike-specific TCR repertoire rose significantly after two doses of AZD1222. There were mostly white British donors and more females than males, and clonal diversity was possibly underestimated.

Generated by immunoSEQ multiplex PCR, the TCRdb table keeps only in-frame clones and is missing some. The sample holds around 20,000 clones, 84% seen once. On this clone itself: Its antigen remains unidentified.

This CDR3 contains 18 residues. Germline V CDR1 and CDR2: LNHDA, SQIVND (reference sequence). Trimming took 5 bases from V and 6 from J; bases not matched to a gene: 19. This rearrangement joins TRBV19 to TRBJ2-1; TRBD2 matches 7 bases. This receptor was obtained from an adult who received the AZD1222 COVID-19 vaccine. The sequenced sample was peripheral blood, obtained 28 days after the second AZD1222 dose. The chain's CDR3 is CASSVGLNDDGGSNEQFF. Here the CDR3 DNA reads TGTGCCAGTAGTGTGGGACTTAATGATGACGGGGGGAGCAATGAGCAGTTCTTC. Supplemented by reference TRBV19 and TRBJ2-1, the full variable domain reads DGGITQSPKYLFRKEGQNVTLSCEQNLNHDAMYWYRQDPGQGLRLIYYSQIVNDFQKGDIAEGYSVSREKKESFPLTVTSAQKNPTAFYLCASSVGLNDDGGSNEQFFGPGTRLTVL.